The rows below give T cell receptor beta chains drawn from one sample of a study of blood T cell repertoires in COVID-19. The assay was immunoSEQ multiplex PCR, and TCRdb's table has in-frame clones only and misses some. The data hold roughly 250,000 clones, with around nine tenths observed a single time. Sequenced sample: peripheral blood. These receptors were collected from a man in his forties or fifties who had recovered from COVID-19. Each CDR3 is given with its conserved first and last residue. Each record gives: CDR3 protein, J gene, V gene, clone size. Size tells how often a clone was seen (once, few, many) or the class of an expanded clone, and some rows leave it out.

CDR3aa: CASSQEVAGGQSPYNEQFF; j_gene: TRBJ2-1; v_gene: TRBV14; abundance: .
CDR3aa: CASSVGSGRGPNEQFF; j_gene: TRBJ2-1; v_gene: TRBV9; abundance: .
CDR3aa: CTSSQEKGQLKPQHF; j_gene: TRBJ1-5; v_gene: TRBV1; abundance: .
CDR3aa: CASSQRRTGPYEQYF; j_gene: TRBJ2-7; v_gene: TRBV28; abundance: .
CDR3aa: CASSSGSNYGYTF; j_gene: TRBJ1-2; v_gene: TRBV12-3/TRBV12-4; abundance: .
CDR3aa: CASSIGGYEQYF; j_gene: TRBJ2-7; v_gene: TRBV19; abundance: once
CDR3aa: CASSLEGGSGRNTGELFF; j_gene: TRBJ2-2; v_gene: TRBV11-2; abundance: .
CDR3aa: CASSPDVGADTQYF; j_gene: TRBJ2-3; v_gene: TRBV3-1/TRBV3-2; abundance: .
CDR3aa: CASPSGEGTDTQYF; j_gene: TRBJ2-3; v_gene: TRBV6-5; abundance: once
CDR3aa: CASSPLTEAFF; j_gene: TRBJ1-1; v_gene: TRBV12-3/TRBV12-4; abundance: once
CDR3aa: CASSARQGYNSPLHF; j_gene: TRBJ1-6; v_gene: TRBV19; abundance: .
CDR3aa: CASSLRTGRPLHF; j_gene: TRBJ1-6; v_gene: TRBV11-1; abundance: few
CDR3aa: CASSQREGGEQFF; j_gene: TRBJ2-1; v_gene: TRBV2; abundance: .
CDR3aa: CASTDDRGNGYTF; j_gene: TRBJ1-2; v_gene: TRBV2; abundance: .
CDR3aa: CAIKAWTENTEAFF; j_gene: TRBJ1-1; v_gene: TRBV10-3; abundance: .
CDR3aa: CASRKLAGATQGQFF; j_gene: TRBJ2-1; v_gene: TRBV6-5; abundance: .
CDR3aa: CASSFHGANVLTF; j_gene: TRBJ2-6; v_gene: TRBV5-4; abundance: .
CDR3aa: CASSPGTSGTIRSYEQYF; j_gene: TRBJ2-7; v_gene: TRBV5-4; abundance: .
CDR3aa: CASSPLAGGIPYEQYF; j_gene: TRBJ2-7; v_gene: TRBV5-4; abundance: .
CDR3aa: CASSTYSGEELFF; j_gene: TRBJ2-2; v_gene: TRBV19; abundance: .
CDR3aa: CASSQDPGRNAEAFF; j_gene: TRBJ1-1; v_gene: TRBV4-3; abundance: .
CDR3aa: CASSQHRQAYEQYF; j_gene: TRBJ2-7; v_gene: TRBV11-2; abundance: .
CDR3aa: CASSLGSGNRGEQYF; j_gene: TRBJ2-7; v_gene: TRBV5-1; abundance: once
CDR3aa: CASSEERDRGISGANVLTF; j_gene: TRBJ2-6; v_gene: TRBV9; abundance: .
CDR3aa: CASSQVRPGMEGTIQYF; j_gene: TRBJ2-4; v_gene: TRBV3-1/TRBV3-2; abundance: .
CDR3aa: CASSLTGTMIQYF; j_gene: TRBJ2-4; v_gene: TRBV6-2/TRBV6-3; abundance: few
CDR3aa: CASLGQPANTGELFF; j_gene: TRBJ2-2; v_gene: TRBV28; abundance: .
CDR3aa: CASSYSLVGGNEQFF; j_gene: TRBJ2-1; v_gene: TRBV6-2/TRBV6-3; abundance: once
CDR3aa: CASSLLTNVGYGYTF; j_gene: TRBJ1-2; v_gene: TRBV5-6; abundance: .
CDR3aa: CASSLAGYNSPLHF; j_gene: TRBJ1-6; v_gene: TRBV11-2; abundance: .
CDR3aa: CASSFGGWTQYF; j_gene: TRBJ2-5; v_gene: TRBV6-2/TRBV6-3; abundance: .
CDR3aa: CASSPNRYSGNTIYF; j_gene: TRBJ1-3; v_gene: TRBV28; abundance: .
CDR3aa: CASSSQGARGVWETQYF; j_gene: TRBJ2-5; v_gene: TRBV5-6; abundance: .
CDR3aa: CASSYGAGQDNEQFF; j_gene: TRBJ2-1; v_gene: TRBV6-6; abundance: .
CDR3aa: CASGRQPYEQYF; j_gene: TRBJ2-7; v_gene: TRBV6-5; abundance: .
CDR3aa: CASSLEGQGLGKLFF; j_gene: TRBJ1-4; v_gene: TRBV7-2; abundance: .
CDR3aa: CASALSNEQFF; j_gene: TRBJ2-1; v_gene: TRBV7-9; abundance: once
CDR3aa: CASSPRAGGNTGELFF; j_gene: TRBJ2-2; v_gene: TRBV7-9; abundance: once
CDR3aa: CASNSGVGAFF; j_gene: TRBJ1-1; v_gene: TRBV25-1; abundance: .
CDR3aa: CASSYSAGSGNTIYF; j_gene: TRBJ1-3; v_gene: TRBV6-5; abundance: .
CDR3aa: CASSRTGEYEQYF; j_gene: TRBJ2-7; v_gene: TRBV7-9; abundance: .
CDR3aa: CASSYPGGNTEAFF; j_gene: TRBJ1-1; v_gene: TRBV7-8; abundance: once
CDR3aa: CASSLRPSGGEQFF; j_gene: TRBJ2-1; v_gene: TRBV27; abundance: .
CDR3aa: CAIRGLAGVSGELFF; j_gene: TRBJ2-2; v_gene: TRBV10-3; abundance: .
CDR3aa: CASSVGGQAPSWETQYF; j_gene: TRBJ2-5; v_gene: TRBV13; abundance: .
CDR3aa: CSARDLYEQYF; j_gene: TRBJ2-7; v_gene: TRBV20-1; abundance: .
CDR3aa: CASRTGKETQYF; j_gene: TRBJ2-5; v_gene: TRBV6-5; abundance: .
CDR3aa: CASSLVLARNEQFF; j_gene: TRBJ2-1; v_gene: TRBV7-2; abundance: .
CDR3aa: CASSYAGDTQYF; j_gene: TRBJ2-3; v_gene: TRBV7-9; abundance: .
CDR3aa: CASSPLAGVGEQFF; j_gene: TRBJ2-1; v_gene: TRBV6-5; abundance: .
CDR3aa: CASSYGRGGNTYEQYF; j_gene: TRBJ2-7; v_gene: TRBV6-2/TRBV6-3; abundance: .
CDR3aa: CSGRLAGGPGETQYF; j_gene: TRBJ2-5; v_gene: TRBV29-1; abundance: once
CDR3aa: CASSERGGVREQYF; j_gene: TRBJ2-7; v_gene: TRBV7-2; abundance: .
CDR3aa: CASSLGQGSNQPQHF; j_gene: TRBJ1-5; v_gene: TRBV7-8; abundance: .
CDR3aa: CASSEGPPGDTIYF; j_gene: TRBJ1-3; v_gene: TRBV6-1; abundance: once